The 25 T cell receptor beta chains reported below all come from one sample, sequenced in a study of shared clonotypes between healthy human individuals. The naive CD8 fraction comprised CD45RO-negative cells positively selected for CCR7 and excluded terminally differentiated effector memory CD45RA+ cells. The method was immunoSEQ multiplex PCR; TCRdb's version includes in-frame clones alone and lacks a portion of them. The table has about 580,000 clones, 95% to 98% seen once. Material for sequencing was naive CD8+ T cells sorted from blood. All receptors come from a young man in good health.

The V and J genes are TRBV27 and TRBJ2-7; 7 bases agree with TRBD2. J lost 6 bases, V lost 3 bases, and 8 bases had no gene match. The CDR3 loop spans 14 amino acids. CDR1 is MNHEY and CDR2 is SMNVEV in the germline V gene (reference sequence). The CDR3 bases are TGTGCCAGCAGTTTCGTCCAGCGGGATGGCGAGCAGTACTTC. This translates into CASSFVQRDGEQYF.

The CDR3 here is CASSPPHMGGTEAFF. The DNA of the CDR3 is TGTGCCAGCTCCCCCCCCCACATGGGGGGCACTGAAGCTTTCTTT. The chain recombines TRBV18 with TRBJ1-1, with D tentatively TRBD1 (5 bases). Per germline, CDR1 KGHSH and CDR2 LQKENI. Trimming shortened V by 6 bases and J by 4 bases, and 18 bases separated the two germline ends. The CDR3 totals 15 residues. The entire variable domain, with the rest obtained from reference TRBV18 and TRBJ1-1, is as follows: NAGVMQNPRHLVRRRGQEARLRCSPMKGHSHVYWYRQLPEEGLKFMVYLQKENIIDESGMPKERFSAEFPKEGPSILRIQQVVRGDSAAYFCASSPPHMGGTEAFFGQGTRLTVV.

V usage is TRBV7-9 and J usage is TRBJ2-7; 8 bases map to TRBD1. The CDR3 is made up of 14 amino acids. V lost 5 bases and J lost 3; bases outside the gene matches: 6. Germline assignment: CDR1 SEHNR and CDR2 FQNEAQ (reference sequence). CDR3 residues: CASSLPTGDYEQYF. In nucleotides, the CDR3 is TGTGCCAGCAGCCTCCCGACAGGGGACTACGAGCAGTACTTC.

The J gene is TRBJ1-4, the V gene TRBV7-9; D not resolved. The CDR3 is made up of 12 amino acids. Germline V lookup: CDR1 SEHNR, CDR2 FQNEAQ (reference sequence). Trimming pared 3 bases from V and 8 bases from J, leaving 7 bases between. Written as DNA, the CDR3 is TGTGCCAGCAGCTTCGACTGGGAAAAACTGTTTTTT. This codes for CASSFDWEKLFF.

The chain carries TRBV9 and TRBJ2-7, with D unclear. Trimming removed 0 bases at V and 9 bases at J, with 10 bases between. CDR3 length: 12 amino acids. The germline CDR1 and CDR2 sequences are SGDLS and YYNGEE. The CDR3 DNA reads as TGTGCCAGCAGCGTAGTCGTGGGTGGGCAGTACTTC. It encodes CASSVVVGGQYF.

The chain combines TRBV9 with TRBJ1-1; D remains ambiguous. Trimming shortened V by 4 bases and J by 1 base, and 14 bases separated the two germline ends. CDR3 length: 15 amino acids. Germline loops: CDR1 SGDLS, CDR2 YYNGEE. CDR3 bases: TGTGCCAGCAGCCCGAGAGGGAGCGGGAACACTGAAGCTTTCTTT. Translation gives CASSPRGSGNTEAFF.

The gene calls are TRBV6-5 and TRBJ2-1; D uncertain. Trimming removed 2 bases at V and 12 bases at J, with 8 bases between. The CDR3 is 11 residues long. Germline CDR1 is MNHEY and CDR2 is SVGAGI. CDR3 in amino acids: CASSYGQTQFF. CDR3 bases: TGTGCCAGCAGTTACGGCCAGACGCAGTTCTTC.

CDR3 nucleotide sequence: TGTGCCAGTAGCGGCCATGGGGGCTCTCCCCGAGAGACCCAGTACTTC. Translation: CASSGHGGSPRETQYF. This sequence joins TRBV19 and TRBJ2-5; perhaps TRBD1 as D (6 bases). Germline V gives CDR1 LNHDA, CDR2 SQIVND (reference sequence). V lost 6 bases and J lost 4, with 21 bases in between. CDR3 size: 16 residues.

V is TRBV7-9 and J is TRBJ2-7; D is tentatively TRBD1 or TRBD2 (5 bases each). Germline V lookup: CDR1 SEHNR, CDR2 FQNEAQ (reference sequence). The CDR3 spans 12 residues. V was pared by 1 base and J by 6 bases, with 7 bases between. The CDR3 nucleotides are TGTGCCAGCAGCTTAGTGGGACGCGAGCAGTACTTC. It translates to CASSLVGREQYF.

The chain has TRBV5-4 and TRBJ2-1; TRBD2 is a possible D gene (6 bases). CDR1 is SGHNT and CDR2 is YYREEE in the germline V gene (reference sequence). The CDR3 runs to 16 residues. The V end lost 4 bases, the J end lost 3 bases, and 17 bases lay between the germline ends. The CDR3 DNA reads TGTGCCAGCAGCCATGTCGGGGGAGCGCTCTACAATGAGCAGTTCTTC. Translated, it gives CASSHVGGALYNEQFF.

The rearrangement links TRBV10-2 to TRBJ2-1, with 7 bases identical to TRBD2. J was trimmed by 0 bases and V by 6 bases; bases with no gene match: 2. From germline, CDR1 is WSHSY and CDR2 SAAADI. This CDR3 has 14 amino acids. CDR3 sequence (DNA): TGCGCCAGCAGGGGGGGGAGCTCCTACAATGAGCAGTTCTTC. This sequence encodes CASRGGSSYNEQFF.

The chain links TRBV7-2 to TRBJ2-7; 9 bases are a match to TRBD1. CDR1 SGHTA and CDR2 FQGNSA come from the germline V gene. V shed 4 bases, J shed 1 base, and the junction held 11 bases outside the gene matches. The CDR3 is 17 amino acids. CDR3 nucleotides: TGTGCCAGCAGCTCCTGGGACAGGGACCCACGATCCTACGAGCAGTACTTC. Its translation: CASSSWDRDPRSYEQYF.

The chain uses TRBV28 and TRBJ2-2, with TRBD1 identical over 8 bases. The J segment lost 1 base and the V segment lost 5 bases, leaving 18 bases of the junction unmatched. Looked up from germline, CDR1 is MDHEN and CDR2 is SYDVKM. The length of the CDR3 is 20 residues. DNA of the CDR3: TGTGCCAGCAGTCCCTTTTGGACAGGGTCTGGGAGGTTGAACACCGGGGAGCTGTTTTTT. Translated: CASSPFWTGSGRLNTGELFF.

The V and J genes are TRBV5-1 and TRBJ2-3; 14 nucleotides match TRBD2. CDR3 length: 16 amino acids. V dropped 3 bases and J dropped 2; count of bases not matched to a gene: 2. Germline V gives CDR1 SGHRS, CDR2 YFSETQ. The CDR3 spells CASSSGLAGDTDTQYF. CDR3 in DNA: TGCGCCAGCAGCTCGGGACTAGCGGGAGACACAGATACGCAGTATTTT.

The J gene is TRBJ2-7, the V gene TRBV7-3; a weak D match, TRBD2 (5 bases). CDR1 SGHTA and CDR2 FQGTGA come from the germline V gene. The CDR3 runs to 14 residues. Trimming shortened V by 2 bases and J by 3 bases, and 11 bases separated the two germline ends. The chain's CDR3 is CASSLLVGDYEQYF. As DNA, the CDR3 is TGTGCCAGCAGCTTATTGGTGGGAGACTACGAGCAGTACTTC.

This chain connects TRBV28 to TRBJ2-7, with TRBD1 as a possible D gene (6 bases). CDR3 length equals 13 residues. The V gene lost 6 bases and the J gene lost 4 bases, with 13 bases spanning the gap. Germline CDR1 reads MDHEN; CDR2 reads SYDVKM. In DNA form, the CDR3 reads TGTGCCAGCAGGCCGGGACACCTGTACGAGCAGTACTTC. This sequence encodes CASRPGHLYEQYF.

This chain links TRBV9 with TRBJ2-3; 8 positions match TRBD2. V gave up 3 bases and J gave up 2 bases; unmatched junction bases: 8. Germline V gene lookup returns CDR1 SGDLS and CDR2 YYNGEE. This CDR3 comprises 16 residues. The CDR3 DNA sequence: TGTGCCAGCAGCGCCGGGAGGGGGGGCCACACAGATACGCAGTATTTT. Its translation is CASSAGRGGHTDTQYF.

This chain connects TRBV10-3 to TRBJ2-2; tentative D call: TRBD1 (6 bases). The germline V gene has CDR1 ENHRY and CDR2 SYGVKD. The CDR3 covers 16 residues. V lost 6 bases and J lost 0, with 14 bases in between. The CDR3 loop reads CAISAQGTANTGELFF. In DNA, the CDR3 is TGTGCCATCAGCGCGCAGGGGACGGCGAACACCGGGGAGCTGTTTTTT.

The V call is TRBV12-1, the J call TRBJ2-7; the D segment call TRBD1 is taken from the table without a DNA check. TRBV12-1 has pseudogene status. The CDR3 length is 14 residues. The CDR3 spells CASSFGSQGATQYF. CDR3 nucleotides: TGTGCCAGCAGCTTTGGGAGCCAGGGGGCAACGCAGTACTTC.

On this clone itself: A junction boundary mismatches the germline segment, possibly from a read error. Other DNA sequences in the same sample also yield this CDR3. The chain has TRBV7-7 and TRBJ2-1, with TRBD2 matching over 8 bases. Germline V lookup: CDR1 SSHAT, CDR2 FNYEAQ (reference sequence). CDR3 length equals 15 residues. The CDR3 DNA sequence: TGTGCTAGCAGCTTAACCACTAGCGGATACAATGAGCAGTTCTTC. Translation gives CASSLTTSGYNEQFF.

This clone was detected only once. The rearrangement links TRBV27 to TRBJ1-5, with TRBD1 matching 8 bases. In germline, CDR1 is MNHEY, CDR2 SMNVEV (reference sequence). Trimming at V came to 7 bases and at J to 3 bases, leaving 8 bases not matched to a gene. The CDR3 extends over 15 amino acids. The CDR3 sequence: CASKRTGSYNQPQHF. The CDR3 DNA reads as TGTGCCAGCAAACGGACAGGGAGTTACAATCAGCCCCAGCATTTT.

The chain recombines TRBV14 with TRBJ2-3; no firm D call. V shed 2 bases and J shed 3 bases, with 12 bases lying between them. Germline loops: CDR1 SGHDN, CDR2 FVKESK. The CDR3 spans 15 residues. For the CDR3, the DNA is TGTGCCAGCAGCCAACATCAGGTCGGGACAGATACGCAGTATTTT. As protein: CASSQHQVGTDTQYF. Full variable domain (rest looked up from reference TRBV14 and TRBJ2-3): EAGVTQFPSHSVIEKGQTVTLRCDPISGHDNLYWYRRVMGKEIKFLLHFVKESKQDESGMPNNRFLAERTGGTYSTLKVQPAELEDSGVYFCASSQHQVGTDTQYFGPGTRLTVL.

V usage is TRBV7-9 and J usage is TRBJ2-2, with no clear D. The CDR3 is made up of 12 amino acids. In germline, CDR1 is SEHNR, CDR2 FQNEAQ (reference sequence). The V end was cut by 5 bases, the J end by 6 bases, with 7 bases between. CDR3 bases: TGTGCCAGCAGCATGCACCCCGGGGAGCTGTTTTTT. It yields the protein CASSMHPGELFF. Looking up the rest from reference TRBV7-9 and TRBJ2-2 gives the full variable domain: DTGVSQNPRHKITKRGQNVTFRCDPISEHNRLYWYRQTLGQGPEFLTYFQNEAQLEKSRLLSDRFSAERPKGSFSTLEIQRTEQGDSAMYLCASSMHPGELFFGEGSRLTVL.

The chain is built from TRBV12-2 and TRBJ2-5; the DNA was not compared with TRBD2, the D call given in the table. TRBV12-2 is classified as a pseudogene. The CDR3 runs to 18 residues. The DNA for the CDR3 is TGTGCAAGTCGCTTACCTTTCACACCCGGAGGGAGCAGGGAGACCCAGTACTTC. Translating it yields CASRLPFTPGGSRETQYF.

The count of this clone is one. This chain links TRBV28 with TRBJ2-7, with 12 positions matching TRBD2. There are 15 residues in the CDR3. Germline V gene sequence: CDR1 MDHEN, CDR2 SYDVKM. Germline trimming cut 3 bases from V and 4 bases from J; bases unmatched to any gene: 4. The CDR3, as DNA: TGTGCCAGCAGTTTCTCACTAGCGGGAGGATACGAGCAGTACTTC. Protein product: CASSFSLAGGYEQYF.